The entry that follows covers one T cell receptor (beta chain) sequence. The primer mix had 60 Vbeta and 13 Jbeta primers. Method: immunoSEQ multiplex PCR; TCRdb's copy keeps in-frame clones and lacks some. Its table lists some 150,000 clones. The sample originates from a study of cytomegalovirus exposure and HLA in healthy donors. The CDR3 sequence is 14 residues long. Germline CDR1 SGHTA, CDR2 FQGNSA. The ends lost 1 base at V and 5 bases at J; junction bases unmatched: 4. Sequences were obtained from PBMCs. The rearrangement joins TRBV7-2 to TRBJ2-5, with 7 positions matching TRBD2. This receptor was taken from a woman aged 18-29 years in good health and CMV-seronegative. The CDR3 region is CASSLGMGGETQYF. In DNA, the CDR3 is TGTGCCAGCAGCTTAGGGATGGGAGGGGAGACCCAGTACTTC.